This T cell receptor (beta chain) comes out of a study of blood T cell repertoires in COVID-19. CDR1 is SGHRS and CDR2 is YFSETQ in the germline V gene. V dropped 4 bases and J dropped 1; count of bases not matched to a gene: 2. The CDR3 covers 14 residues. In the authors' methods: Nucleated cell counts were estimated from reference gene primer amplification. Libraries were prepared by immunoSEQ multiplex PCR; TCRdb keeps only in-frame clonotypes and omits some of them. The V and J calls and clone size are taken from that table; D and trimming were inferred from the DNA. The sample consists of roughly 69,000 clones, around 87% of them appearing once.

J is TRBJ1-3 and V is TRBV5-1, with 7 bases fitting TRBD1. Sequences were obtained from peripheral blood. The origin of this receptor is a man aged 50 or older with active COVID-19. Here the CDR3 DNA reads TGCGCCAGCAGCGCACAGGGGTCTGGAAACACCATATATTTT. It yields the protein CASSAQGSGNTIYF.